The TCR beta chain under discussion was sequenced for a study of shared T cell receptors in the human thymus. CDR3 size: 18 residues. V dropped 4 bases and J dropped 0; count of bases not matched to a gene: 10. From germline, CDR1 is MNHNS and CDR2 SASEGT. Here immunoSEQ multiplex PCR was the method, and the copy in TCRdb shows in-frame clones only, minus some. The sample consists of about 730,000 clones, approximately 85% of them appearing once. This sample was also put to use in a study of human thymus T cells. Per that paper: Infants served as donors; they were healthy and Finnish and were having corrective surgery for congenital heart defects. From resections taken during corrective heart surgery, the thymus tissue was obtained. Gene usage for V and J segments appeared biased in thymic and blood repertoires. Related research examined unrelated individuals and reported that their thymic repertoires overlapped highly.

The chain carries TRBV6-1 and TRBJ2-3; 10 bases match TRBD2. Sequencing used thymocytes. This clonotype originated in a girl under three years old with a congenital heart defect. DNA of the CDR3: TGTGCCAGCAGTGGGCTAGCGGGGGAACCATTCAGCACAGATACGCAGTATTTT. Amino acids: CASSGLAGEPFSTDTQYF.